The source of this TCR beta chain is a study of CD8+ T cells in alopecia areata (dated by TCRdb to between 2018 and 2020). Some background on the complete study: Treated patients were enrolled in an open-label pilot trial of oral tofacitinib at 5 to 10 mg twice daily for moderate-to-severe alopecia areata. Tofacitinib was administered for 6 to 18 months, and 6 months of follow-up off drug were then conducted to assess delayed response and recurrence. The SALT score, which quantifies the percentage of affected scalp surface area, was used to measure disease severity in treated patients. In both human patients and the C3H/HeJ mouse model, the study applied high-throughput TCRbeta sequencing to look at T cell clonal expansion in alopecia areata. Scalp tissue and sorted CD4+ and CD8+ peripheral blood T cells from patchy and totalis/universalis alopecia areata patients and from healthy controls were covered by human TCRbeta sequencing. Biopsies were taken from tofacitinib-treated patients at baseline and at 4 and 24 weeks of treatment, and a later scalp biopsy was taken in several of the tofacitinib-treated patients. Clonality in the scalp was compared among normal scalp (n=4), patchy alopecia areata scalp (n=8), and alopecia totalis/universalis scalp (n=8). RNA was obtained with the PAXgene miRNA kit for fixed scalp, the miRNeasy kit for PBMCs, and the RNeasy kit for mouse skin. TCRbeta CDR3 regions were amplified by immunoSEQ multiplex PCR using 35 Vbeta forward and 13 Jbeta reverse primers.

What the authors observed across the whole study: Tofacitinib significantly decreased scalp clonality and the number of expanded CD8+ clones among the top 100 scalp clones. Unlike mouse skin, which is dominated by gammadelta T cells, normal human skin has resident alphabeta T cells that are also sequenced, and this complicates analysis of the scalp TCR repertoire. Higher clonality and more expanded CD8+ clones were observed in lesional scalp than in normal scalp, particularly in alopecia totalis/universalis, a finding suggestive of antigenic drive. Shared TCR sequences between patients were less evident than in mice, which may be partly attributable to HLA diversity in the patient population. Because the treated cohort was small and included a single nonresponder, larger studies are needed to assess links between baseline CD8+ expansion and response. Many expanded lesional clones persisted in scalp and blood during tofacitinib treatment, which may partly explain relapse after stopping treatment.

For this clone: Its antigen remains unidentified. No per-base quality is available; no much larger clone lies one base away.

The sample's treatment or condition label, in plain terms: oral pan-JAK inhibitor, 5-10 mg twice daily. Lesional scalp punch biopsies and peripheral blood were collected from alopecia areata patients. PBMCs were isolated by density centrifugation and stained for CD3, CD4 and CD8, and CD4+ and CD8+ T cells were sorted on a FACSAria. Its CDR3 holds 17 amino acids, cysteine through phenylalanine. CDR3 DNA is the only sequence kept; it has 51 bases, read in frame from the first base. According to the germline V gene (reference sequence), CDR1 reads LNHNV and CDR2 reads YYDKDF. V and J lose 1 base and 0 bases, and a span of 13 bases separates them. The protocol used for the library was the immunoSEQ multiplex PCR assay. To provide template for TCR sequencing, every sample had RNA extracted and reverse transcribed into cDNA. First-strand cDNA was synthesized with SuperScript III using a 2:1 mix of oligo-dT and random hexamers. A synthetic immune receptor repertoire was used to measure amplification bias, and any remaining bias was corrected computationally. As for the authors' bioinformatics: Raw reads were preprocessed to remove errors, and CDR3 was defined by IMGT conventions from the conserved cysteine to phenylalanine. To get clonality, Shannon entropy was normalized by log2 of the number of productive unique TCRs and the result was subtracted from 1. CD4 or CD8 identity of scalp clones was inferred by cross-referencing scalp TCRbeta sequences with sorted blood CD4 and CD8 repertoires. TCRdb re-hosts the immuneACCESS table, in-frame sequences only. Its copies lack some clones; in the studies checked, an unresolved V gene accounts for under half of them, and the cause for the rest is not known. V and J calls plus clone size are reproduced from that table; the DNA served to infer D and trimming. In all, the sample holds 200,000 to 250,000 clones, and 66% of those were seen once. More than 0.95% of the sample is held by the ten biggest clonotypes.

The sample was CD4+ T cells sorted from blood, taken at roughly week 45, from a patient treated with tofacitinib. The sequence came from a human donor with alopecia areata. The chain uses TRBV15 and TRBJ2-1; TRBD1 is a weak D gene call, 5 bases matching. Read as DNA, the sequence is TGTGCCACCAGCAGAGCCGACAGTGCCAGCTCCTACAATGAGCAGTTCTTC. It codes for CATSRADSASSYNEQFF.